The rows below give T cell receptor beta chains drawn from one sample of a study of T cells in localized non-small cell lung cancer. Here immunoSEQ multiplex PCR was the method, and the copy in TCRdb shows in-frame clones only, minus some. The sample contains 130,000 or so clones, 89% of which appear only once. The material sequenced was peripheral blood, taken before any cancer treatment. Receptor source: a female donor aged 60 or older with stage I lung adenocarcinoma. Each CDR3 is given without its conserved first and last residue.

J gene: TRBJ2-7
V gene: TRBV27
CDR3 protein: ASSPGTMAGGPGREQY

J gene: TRBJ2-2
V gene: TRBV6-4
CDR3 protein: ASGMSDTGELF

J gene: TRBJ1-5
V gene: TRBV25-1
CDR3 protein: ASSGRGNQPQH

J gene: TRBJ2-3
V gene: TRBV5-4
CDR3 protein: ASSTTRRADTQY

J gene: TRBJ1-2
V gene: TRBV6-5
CDR3 protein: ASSRGGVYGYT

J gene: TRBJ2-1
V gene: TRBV19
CDR3 protein: ASSTSGLSSSYNEQF

J gene: TRBJ2-3
V gene: TRBV7-3
CDR3 protein: ASSWRGSTDTQY

J gene: TRBJ2-7
V gene: TRBV11-2
CDR3 protein: ASSYSRDSYYEQY

J gene: TRBJ2-7
V gene: TRBV7-3
CDR3 protein: ASSSGTGYYEQY

J gene: TRBJ2-7
V gene: TRBV28
CDR3 protein: ASSTVRGLVSYEQY

J gene: TRBJ2-1
V gene: TRBV12-2
CDR3 protein: ASRQNLLWTSGRHNNEQF

J gene: TRBJ1-5
V gene: TRBV6-5
CDR3 protein: ASSYRTGLNQPQH

J gene: TRBJ2-2
V gene: TRBV7-9
CDR3 protein: ASSSPDPTLTNTGELF

J gene: TRBJ1-2
V gene: TRBV6-1
CDR3 protein: ASSEARQPIT

J gene: TRBJ2-3
V gene: TRBV6-1
CDR3 protein: ASSALAGRTDTQY

J gene: TRBJ1-3
V gene: TRBV19
CDR3 protein: ASSADRVTGNTIY

J gene: TRBJ2-1
V gene: TRBV29-1
CDR3 protein: SVEWLADINEQF

J gene: TRBJ2-1
V gene: TRBV27
CDR3 protein: ASSLSGGRAGEQF

J gene: TRBJ1-3
V gene: TRBV5-8
CDR3 protein: ASSKTVFGTIY

J gene: TRBJ2-7
V gene: TRBV6-6
CDR3 protein: ASSYPSGYEQY

J gene: TRBJ1-2
V gene: TRBV5-1
CDR3 protein: ASRGDYGYT

J gene: TRBJ2-3
V gene: TRBV18
CDR3 protein: ASSPEDTQY

J gene: TRBJ2-4
V gene: TRBV30
CDR3 protein: AWSVKGQAKNIQY

J gene: TRBJ1-2
V gene: TRBV5-1
CDR3 protein: ASSSRGLQRA

J gene: TRBJ2-7
V gene: TRBV13
CDR3 protein: ASSGGTGIPYEQY

J gene: TRBJ2-1
V gene: TRBV28
CDR3 protein: ASSALRLGGYNEQF

J gene: TRBJ1-1
V gene: TRBV6-1
CDR3 protein: ASRLDRAETEAF

J gene: TRBJ2-7
V gene: TRBV5-1
CDR3 protein: ASSSRASGSYEQY